This T cell receptor (beta chain) came from a study of technical replicates of blood from several donors. Trimming at V came to 2 bases and at J to 11 bases, leaving 9 bases not matched to a gene. Germline V gives CDR1 KGHSH, CDR2 LQKENI. The CDR3 contains 15 residues. Only in-frame clones appear in the TCRdb table, and some are missing; sequencing was by immunoSEQ multiplex PCR. Of 80,000 or so clones in the sample, about 94% were seen once. The V gene is TRBV18, the J gene TRBJ1-5; TRBD1 matches at 10 bases. Sequencing input: T cells isolated from PBMCs. This receptor was taken from a human donor in good health. CDR3 amino acids: CASSPSGTGEPAQHF. DNA of the CDR3: TGTGCCAGCTCACCATCCGGGACAGGGGAACCGGCCCAGCATTTT.